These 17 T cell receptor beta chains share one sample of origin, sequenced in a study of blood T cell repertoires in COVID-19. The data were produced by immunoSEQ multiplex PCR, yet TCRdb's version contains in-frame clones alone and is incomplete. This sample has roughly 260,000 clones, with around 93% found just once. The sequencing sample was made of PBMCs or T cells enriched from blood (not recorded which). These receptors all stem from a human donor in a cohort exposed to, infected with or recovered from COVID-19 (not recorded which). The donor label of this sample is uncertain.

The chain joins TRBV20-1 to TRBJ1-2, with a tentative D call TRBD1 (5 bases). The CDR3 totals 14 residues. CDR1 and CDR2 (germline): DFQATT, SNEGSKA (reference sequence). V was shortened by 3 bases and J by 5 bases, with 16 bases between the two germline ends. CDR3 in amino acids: CSASTGGRGYGYTF. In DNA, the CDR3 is TGCAGTGCTAGTACCGGGGGGAGGGGATATGGCTACACCTTC.

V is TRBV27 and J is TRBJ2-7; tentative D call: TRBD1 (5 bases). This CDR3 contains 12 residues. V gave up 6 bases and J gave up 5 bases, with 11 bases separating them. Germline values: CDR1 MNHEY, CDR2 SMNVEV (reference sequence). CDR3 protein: CASSTGPHEQYF. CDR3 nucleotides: TGTGCCAGCAGCACAGGACCGCACGAGCAGTACTTC.

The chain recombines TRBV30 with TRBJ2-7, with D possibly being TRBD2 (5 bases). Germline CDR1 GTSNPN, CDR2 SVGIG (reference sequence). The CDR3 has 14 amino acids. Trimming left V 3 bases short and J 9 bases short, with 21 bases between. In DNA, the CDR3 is TGTGCCTGGAGGGAATTGGGCGGGCCTGTGGGGCAGTACTTC. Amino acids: CAWRELGGPVGQYF.

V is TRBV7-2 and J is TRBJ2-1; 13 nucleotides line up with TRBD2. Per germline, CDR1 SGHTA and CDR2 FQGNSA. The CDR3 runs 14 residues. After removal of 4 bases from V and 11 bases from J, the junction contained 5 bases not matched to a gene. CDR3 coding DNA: TGTGCCAGCAGCTCCCCGGGACTAGCGGGGAAGCAGTTCTTC. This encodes CASSSPGLAGKQFF.

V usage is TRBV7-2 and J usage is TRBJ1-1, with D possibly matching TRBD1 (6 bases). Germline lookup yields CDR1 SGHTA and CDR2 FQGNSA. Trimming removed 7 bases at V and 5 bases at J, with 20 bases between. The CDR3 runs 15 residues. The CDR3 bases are TGTGCCAGCACCAGTCTATCATGGGGGCGGACTGAAGCTTTCTTT. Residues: CASTSLSWGRTEAFF.

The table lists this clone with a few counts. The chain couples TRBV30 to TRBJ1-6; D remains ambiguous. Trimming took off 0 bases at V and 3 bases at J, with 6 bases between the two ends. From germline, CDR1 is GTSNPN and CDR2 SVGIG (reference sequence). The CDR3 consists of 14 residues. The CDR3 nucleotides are TGTGCCTGGAGTGTCGGACTCTATAATTCACCCCTCCACTTT. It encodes CAWSVGLYNSPLHF. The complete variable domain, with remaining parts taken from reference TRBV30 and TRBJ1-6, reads SQTIHQWPATLVQPVGSPLSLECTVEGTSNPNLYWYRQAAGRGLQLLFYSVGIGQISSEVPQNLSASRPQDRQFILSSKKLLLSDSGFYLCAWSVGLYNSPLHFGNGTRLTVT.

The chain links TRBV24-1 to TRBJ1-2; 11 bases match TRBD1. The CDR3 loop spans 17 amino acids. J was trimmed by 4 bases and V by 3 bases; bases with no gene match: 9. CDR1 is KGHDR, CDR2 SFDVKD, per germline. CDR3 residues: CATSDAGQGAGVYGYTF. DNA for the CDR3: TGTGCCACCAGTGATGCTGGACAGGGGGCGGGCGTCTATGGCTACACCTTC.

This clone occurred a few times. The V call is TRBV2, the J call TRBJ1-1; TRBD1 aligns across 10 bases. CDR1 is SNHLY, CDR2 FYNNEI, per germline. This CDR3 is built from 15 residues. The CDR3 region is CAIPRTGGLRQGAFF. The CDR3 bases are TGTGCAATCCCCCGGACAGGGGGTTTAAGGCAGGGAGCTTTCTTT.

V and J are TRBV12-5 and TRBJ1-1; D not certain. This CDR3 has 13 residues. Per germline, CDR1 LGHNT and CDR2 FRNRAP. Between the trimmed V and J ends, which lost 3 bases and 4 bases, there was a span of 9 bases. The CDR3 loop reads CASGFSTFTEAFF. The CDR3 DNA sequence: TGTGCTAGTGGTTTTAGCACCTTCACTGAAGCTTTCTTT.

CDR3 residues: CASIRDRGREAFF. The CDR3 bases are TGTGCCAGCATCCGGGACAGGGGTAGAGAGGCTTTCTTT. The chain has TRBV2 and TRBJ1-1; 10 positions agree with TRBD1. Germline V gene lookup returns CDR1 SNHLY and CDR2 FYNNEI. The trim removed 7 bases at V and 11 bases at J, leaving 10 bases unmatched. The CDR3 sequence is 13 residues long.

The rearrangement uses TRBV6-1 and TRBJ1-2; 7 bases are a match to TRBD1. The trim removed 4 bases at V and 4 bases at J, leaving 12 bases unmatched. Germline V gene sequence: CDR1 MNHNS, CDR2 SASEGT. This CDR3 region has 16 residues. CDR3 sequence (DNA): TGTGCCAGCAGTGCCGCCGGGACAGAGGGCCCCTATGGCTACACCTTC. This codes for CASSAAGTEGPYGYTF.

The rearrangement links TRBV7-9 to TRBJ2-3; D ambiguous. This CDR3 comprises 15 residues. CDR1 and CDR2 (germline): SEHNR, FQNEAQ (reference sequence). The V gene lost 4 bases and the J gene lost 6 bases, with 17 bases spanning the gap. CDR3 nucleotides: TGTGCCAGCAGCTCCCTACGGGTCCGGAAGGATACGCAGTATTTT. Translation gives CASSSLRVRKDTQYF. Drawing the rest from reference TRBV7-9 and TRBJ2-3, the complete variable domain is DTGVSQNPRHKITKRGQNVTFRCDPISEHNRLYWYRQTLGQGPEFLTYFQNEAQLEKSRLLSDRFSAERPKGSFSTLEIQRTEQGDSAMYLCASSSLRVRKDTQYFGPGTRLTVL.

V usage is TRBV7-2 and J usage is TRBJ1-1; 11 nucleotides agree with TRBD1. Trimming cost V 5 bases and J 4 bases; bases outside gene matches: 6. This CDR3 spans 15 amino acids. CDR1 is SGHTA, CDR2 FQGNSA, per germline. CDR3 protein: CASSRDRGKSTEAFF. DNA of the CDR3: TGTGCCAGCAGCAGGGACAGGGGGAAGTCCACTGAAGCTTTCTTT.

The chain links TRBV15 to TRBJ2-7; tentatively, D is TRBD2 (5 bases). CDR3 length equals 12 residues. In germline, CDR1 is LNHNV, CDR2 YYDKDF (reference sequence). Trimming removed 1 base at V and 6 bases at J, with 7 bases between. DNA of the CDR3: TGTGCCACCAGCAGAGGAGGGCCCGAGCAGTACTTC. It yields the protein CATSRGGPEQYF.

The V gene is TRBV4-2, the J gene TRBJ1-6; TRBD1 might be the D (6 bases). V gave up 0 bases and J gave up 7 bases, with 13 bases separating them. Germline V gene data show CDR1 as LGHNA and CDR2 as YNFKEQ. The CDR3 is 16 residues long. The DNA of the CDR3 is TGTGCCAGCAGCCAAGATTCGGGGGGCAGGAATTCACCCCTCCACTTT. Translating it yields CASSQDSGGRNSPLHF.

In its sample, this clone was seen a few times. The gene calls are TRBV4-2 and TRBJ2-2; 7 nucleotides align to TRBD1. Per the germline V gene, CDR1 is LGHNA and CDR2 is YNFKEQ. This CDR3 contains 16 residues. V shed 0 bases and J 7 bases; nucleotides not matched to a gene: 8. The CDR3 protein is CASSQDQGGNNGELFF. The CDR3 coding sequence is TGTGCCAGCAGCCAAGATCAAGGGGGCAATAACGGGGAGCTGTTTTTT.

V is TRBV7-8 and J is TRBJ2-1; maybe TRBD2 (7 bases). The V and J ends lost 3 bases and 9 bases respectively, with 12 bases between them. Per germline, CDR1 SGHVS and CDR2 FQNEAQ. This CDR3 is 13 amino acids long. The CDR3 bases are TGTGCCAGCAGCTTTTTAGGGGGGGGTGAGCAGTTCTTC. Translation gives CASSFLGGGEQFF.